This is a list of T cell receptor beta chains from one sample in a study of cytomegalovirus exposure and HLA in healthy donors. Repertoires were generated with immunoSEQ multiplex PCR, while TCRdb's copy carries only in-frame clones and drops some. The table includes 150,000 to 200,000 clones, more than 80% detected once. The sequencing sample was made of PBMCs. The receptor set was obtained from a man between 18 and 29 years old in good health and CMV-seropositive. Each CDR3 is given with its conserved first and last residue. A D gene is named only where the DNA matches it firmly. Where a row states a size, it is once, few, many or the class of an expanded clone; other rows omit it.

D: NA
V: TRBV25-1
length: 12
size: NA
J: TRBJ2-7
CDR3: CASSNGVHEQYF
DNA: TGTGCCAGCAGTAACGGGGTCCACGAGCAGTACTTC

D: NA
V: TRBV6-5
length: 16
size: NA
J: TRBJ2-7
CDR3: CASSYEWVKGRYEQYF
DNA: TGTGCCAGCAGTTACGAATGGGTTAAGGGGCGCTACGAGCAGTACTTC

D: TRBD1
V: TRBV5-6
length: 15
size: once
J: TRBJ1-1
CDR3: CASSAPGGKNTEAFF
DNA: TGTGCCAGCAGCGCCCCAGGGGGCAAGAACACTGAAGCTTTCTTT

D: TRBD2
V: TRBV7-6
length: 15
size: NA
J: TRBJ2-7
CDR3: CASSFQRELFYEQYF
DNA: TGTGCCAGCAGCTTCCAGCGGGAGCTCTTCTACGAGCAGTACTTC

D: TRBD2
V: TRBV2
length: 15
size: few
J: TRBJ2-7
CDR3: CASSEGTSMSYEQYF
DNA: TGTGCCAGCAGCGAAGGGACTAGTATGTCCTACGAGCAGTACTTC

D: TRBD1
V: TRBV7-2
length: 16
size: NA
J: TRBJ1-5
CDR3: CASSPRTGRFDQPQHF
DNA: TGTGCCAGCAGCCCCAGGACAGGGCGTTTTGATCAGCCCCAGCATTTT

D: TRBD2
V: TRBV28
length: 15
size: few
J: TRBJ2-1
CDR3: CASSSVTSGYNEQFF
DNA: TGTGCCAGCAGTTCGGTGACTAGCGGCTACAATGAGCAGTTCTTC

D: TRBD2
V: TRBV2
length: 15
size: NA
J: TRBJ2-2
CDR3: CASSGTSGNTGELFF
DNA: TGTGCCAGCAGTGGGACTAGCGGGAACACCGGGGAGCTGTTTTTT

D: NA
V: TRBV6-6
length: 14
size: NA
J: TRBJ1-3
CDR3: CASSREGGGNTIYF
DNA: TGTGCCAGCAGTAGGGAAGGGGGTGGAAACACCATATATTTT

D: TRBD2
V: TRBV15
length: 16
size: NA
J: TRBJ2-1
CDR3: CATSTSYLAAYNEQFF
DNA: TGTGCCACCAGCACCAGTTACCTAGCGGCCTACAATGAGCAGTTCTTC

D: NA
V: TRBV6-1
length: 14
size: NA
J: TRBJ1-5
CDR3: CASSERTRNQPQHF
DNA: TGTGCCAGCAGTGAAAGGACAAGAAATCAGCCCCAGCATTTT

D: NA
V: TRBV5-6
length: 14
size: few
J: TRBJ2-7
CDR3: CASSPGTPSYEQYF
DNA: TGTGCCAGCAGCCCCGGGACACCCTCCTACGAGCAGTACTTC

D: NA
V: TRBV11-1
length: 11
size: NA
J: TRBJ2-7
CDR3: CASSLRDEQYF
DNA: TGTGCCAGCAGCCTCCGGGACGAGCAGTACTTC

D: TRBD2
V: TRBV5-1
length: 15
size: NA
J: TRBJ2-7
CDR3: CASSIGLAGVNEQYF
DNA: TGCGCCAGCAGCATCGGACTAGCGGGAGTAAACGAGCAGTACTTC

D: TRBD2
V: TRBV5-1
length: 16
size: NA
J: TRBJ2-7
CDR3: CASSLLTSGRSYEQYF
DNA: TGCGCCAGCAGCCTCCTAACTAGCGGGAGGTCCTACGAGCAGTACTTC

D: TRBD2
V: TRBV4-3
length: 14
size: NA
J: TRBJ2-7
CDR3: CASSQSLAGVEQYF
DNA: TGCGCCAGCAGCCAAAGCCTAGCGGGAGTGGAGCAGTACTTC

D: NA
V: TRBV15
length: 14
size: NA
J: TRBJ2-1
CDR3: CATSRGGDYNEQFF
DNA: TGTGCCACCAGCAGAGGGGGGGACTACAATGAGCAGTTCTTC

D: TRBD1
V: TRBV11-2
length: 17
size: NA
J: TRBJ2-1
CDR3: CASSLGQGAPEYNEQFF
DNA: TGTGCCAGCAGCTTGGGACAGGGCGCTCCTGAATACAATGAGCAGTTCTTC

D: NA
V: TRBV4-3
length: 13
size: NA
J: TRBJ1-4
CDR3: CASSQARAEKLFF
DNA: TGCGCCAGCAGCCAAGCCAGGGCTGAAAAACTGTTTTTT

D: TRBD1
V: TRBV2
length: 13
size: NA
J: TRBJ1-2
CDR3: CASRRDREDGYTF
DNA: TGTGCCAGCAGGAGGGACAGGGAGGATGGCTACACCTTC

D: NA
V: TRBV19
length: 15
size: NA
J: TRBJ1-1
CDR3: CASSPTGERGTEAFF
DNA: TGTGCCAGTAGCCCCACGGGGGAAAGGGGCACTGAAGCTTTCTTT

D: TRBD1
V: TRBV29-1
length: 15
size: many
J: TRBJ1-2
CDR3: CSVDGDRGMNYGYTF
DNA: TGCAGCGTTGATGGGGACAGGGGGATGAACTATGGCTACACCTTC

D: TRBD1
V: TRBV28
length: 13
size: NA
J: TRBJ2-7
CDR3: CACIGTGAYEQYF
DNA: TGTGCCTGTATAGGGACAGGGGCCTACGAGCAGTACTTC

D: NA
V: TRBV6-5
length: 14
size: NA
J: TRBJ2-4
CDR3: CASTQRLAKNIQYF
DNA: TGTGCCAGCACTCAAAGACTAGCCAAAAACATTCAGTACTTC

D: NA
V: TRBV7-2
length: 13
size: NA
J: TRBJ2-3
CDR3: CASSLAGSDTQYF
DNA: TGTGCCAGCAGCTTAGCCGGTTCAGATACGCAGTATTTT

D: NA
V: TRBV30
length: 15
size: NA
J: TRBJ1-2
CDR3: CAWSVTIRGGDGYTF
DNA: TGTGCCTGGAGTGTTACGATTCGGGGGGGGGATGGCTACACCTTC